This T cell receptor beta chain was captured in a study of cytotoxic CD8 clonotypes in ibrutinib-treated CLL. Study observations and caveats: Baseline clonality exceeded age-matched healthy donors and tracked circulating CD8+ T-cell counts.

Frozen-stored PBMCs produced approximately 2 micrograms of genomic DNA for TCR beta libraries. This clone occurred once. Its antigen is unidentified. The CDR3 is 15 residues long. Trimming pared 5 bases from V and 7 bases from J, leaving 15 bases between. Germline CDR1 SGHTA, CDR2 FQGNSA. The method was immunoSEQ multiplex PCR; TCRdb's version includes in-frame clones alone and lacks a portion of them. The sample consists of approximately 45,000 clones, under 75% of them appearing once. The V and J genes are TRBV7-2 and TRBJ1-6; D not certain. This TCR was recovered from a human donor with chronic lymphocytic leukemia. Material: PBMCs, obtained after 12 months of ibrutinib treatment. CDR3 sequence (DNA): TGTGCCAGCAGCCCCGAGGCCCTGCGGAATTCACCCCTCCACTTT. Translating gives CASSPEALRNSPLHF.